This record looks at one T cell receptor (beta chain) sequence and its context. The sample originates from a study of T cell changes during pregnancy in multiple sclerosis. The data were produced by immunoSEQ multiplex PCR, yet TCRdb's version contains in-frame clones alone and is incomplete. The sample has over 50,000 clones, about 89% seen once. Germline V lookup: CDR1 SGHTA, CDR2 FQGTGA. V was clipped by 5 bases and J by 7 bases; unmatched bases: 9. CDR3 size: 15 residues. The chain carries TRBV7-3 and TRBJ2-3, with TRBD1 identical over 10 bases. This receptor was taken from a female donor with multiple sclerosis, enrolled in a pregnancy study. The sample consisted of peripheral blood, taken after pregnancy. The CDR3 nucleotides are TGTGCCAGCAGCCAAAGGACAGGGGGAATGAATACGCAGTATTTT. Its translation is CASSQRTGGMNTQYF.